This T cell receptor (beta chain) was captured in a study of blood T cell repertoires in COVID-19. Study-level information: Samples representing acute and convalescent COVID-19 were sourced from the United States, Italy and Spain. Nucleic acid was either cDNA or gDNA, and it came from T cells, B-cell-depleted T cells, or PBMCs.

Measured with immunoSEQ multiplex PCR; TCRdb has only the in-frame clones, and not every one. The sample shows about 350,000 clones, around 87% of them seen only once. In Seattle, patients joined the study during active infection and were tracked longitudinally. V dropped 4 bases and J dropped 3 bases, with 13 bases sitting between them. Germline V gene sequence: CDR1 SGHDT, CDR2 YYEEEE. The CDR3 spans 14 residues. This chain uses TRBV5-6 with TRBJ1-2, with TRBD1 as a possible D gene (6 bases). The source is a woman aged 45 to 65 with COVID-19, enrolled during active disease. Material: peripheral blood. CDR3 sequence reads: CASSLGQFDYGYTF. In nucleotides, the CDR3 is TGTGCCAGCAGCCTTGGACAGTTCGACTATGGCTACACCTTC.